The 6 T cell receptor beta chains reported below all come from one sample, sequenced in a study of PD-1 blockade in classical Hodgkin lymphoma. Time point defined: cycle 4 day 1 (C4D1), after less than 7 weeks of nivolumab. Relapse after autologous stem cell transplantation occurred in every patient, and brentuximab vedotin exposure varied. Sequencing used immunoSEQ multiplex PCR; TCRdb keeps in-frame clones, though not all of them. The table shows about 27,000 clones, with roughly 72% occurring only once. Sequenced material: peripheral blood mononuclear cells (PBMCs), taken before the fourth cycle of nivolumab. These receptors were taken from a human donor with classical Hodgkin lymphoma.

The V call is TRBV5-8, the J call TRBJ1-5; D is unresolved. V gave up 3 bases and J gave up 0 bases, with 22 bases separating them. CDR3 length: 19 amino acids. CDR1 SGHTS and CDR2 YDEGEE come from the germline V gene. The CDR3 nucleotides read TGTGCCAGCAGCTCCTCCGGGCCGACCCGGGGTTATAGCAATCAGCCCCAGCATTTT. Translated: CASSSSGPTRGYSNQPQHF.

This clone was seen more than once but under ten times. The chain is built from TRBV10-3 and TRBJ2-7; D is unclear. CDR3 length: 12 residues. V lost 3 bases and J 1 base, leaving 4 bases between the germline ends. Germline V gene sequence: CDR1 ENHRY, CDR2 SYGVKD. CDR3 in amino acids: CAISDTSYEQYF. The CDR3 region has the DNA TGTGCCATCAGTGATACGTCCTACGAGCAGTACTTC.

This clone was counted only a few times. This chain joins TRBV6-6 and TRBJ2-7; no clear D gene. The CDR3 runs to 12 residues. V gave up 2 bases and J gave up 4 bases, with 6 bases separating them. In germline, CDR1 is MNHNY, CDR2 SVGAGI (reference sequence). The CDR3 nucleotides are TGTGCCAGCAGTTACGACTTTTACGAGCAGTACTTC. Amino acid sequence: CASSYDFYEQYF.

The chain is built from TRBV28 and TRBJ2-2, with 10 bases aligning to TRBD2. This CDR3 spans 15 amino acids. CDR1 and CDR2 (germline): MDHEN, SYDVKM. V trimming: 8 bases; J trimming: 2 bases; junction bases outside the gene matches: 5. CDR3 DNA: TGTGCCAGCTCCTTAGCGGGGGGAAACACCGGGGAGCTGTTTTTT. It is translated as CASSLAGGNTGELFF.

J is TRBJ2-6 and V is TRBV28; D not resolved. The V end was cut by 5 bases, the J end by 1 base, with 6 bases between. The CDR3 loop spans 14 amino acids. The germline CDR1 and CDR2 sequences are MDHEN and SYDVKM. DNA of the CDR3: TGTGCCAGCAGTCCCCCGTCTGGGGCCAACGTCCTGACTTTC. Protein: CASSPPSGANVLTF.

The gene calls are TRBV10-3 and TRBJ1-1; 8 nucleotides agree with TRBD1. Looked up from germline, CDR1 is ENHRY and CDR2 is SYGVKD. Trimming took 6 bases from V and 1 from J; bases not matched to a gene: 13. The length of the CDR3 is 17 residues. The DNA of the CDR3 is TGTGCCATCAGGAGATCAACAGGGACAGGTTGGAACACTGAAGCTTTCTTT. Amino acids: CAIRRSTGTGWNTEAFF.